This TCR beta chain came from a study of blood T cell repertoires in COVID-19. Study overall: Samples of COVID-19 (acute and convalescent) were obtained from the United States, Italy and Spain. T cells, B-cell-depleted T cells, or PBMCs supplied cDNA or gDNA.

The count of this clone is one. The CDR3 contains 14 residues. V was pared by 7 bases and J by 3 bases, with 8 bases of the junction left unmatched. Germline V gives CDR1 MNHEY, CDR2 SMNVEV (reference sequence). Original data processing: The assay estimated nucleated cells by amplifying reference gene primers. TCRdb's copy holds only in-frame clones and misses some; the assay was immunoSEQ multiplex PCR. Clonal size and the V and J genes are those of that table, whereas D and trimming came from the DNA. Among roughly 75,000 clones listed, 70% to 85% were seen once. The rearrangement uses TRBV27 and TRBJ1-2; 7 nucleotides align to TRBD1. The clonotype was recovered from a woman in her 70s with acute or convalescent COVID-19. The sample comprised peripheral blood. The chain's CDR3 is CASTRGQGDYGYTF. CDR3 DNA sequence: TGTGCCAGCACCCGGGGTCAGGGGGACTATGGCTACACCTTC.